This T cell receptor (beta chain) derives from a study of identical twins. Whole-study results and caveats: Fewer insertions were carried by abundant cord blood beta clonotypes, but none was seen in memory repertoires. The study drew conclusions from cross-sectional statistical analysis, not from following the same donors. Twin-shared out-of-frame alpha sequences showed excess low generation probability.

In the case of this clonotype: Its antigen is as yet unknown.

TCRdb recomputed calls from the 5' RACE reads with MiXCR, one row per CDR3 protein. The sample yields 350,000 to 500,000 distinct CDR3 sequences, under 20% seen once. Per the germline V gene, CDR1 is SGHVS and CDR2 is FQNEAQ. This CDR3 is built from 16 residues. Deletions cut 3 bases from V and 0 bases from J, with 12 bases between. Each donor was a healthy Caucasian. This sequence was found in a man between 50 and 59 years old in good health. Sequencing input: naive T cells sorted from blood. This chain uses TRBV7-8 with TRBJ2-1; D remains unclear. The CDR3 protein is CASSFSATRSYNEQFF. In DNA form, the CDR3 reads TGTGCCAGCAGCTTCTCGGCGACTCGCTCCTACAATGAGCAGTTCTTC.